This record covers a single T cell receptor (beta chain). Its antigen is unidentified. Sequenced by immunoSEQ multiplex PCR; TCRdb stores in-frame clones only, minus some. The table includes 90,000 to 120,000 clones, over 75% detected once. The data derive from a study of graft-versus-host responses after intestinal transplantation. This CDR3 has 15 residues. Germline loops: CDR1 SNHLY, CDR2 FYNNEI. Trimming cost V 6 bases and J 6 bases; bases outside gene matches: 8. The sequenced sample was unstimulated CD4+ T cells sorted from spleen or lymph node cells, obtained before intestinal transplant. The chain joins TRBV2 to TRBJ2-7, with TRBD2 matching 13 bases. This sequence was found in a human donor who received an intestinal transplant. The CDR3 DNA is TGTGCCAGCAGCGCCTCTGGACTAGCGGGAGCCGAGCAGTACTTC. Encoded protein: CASSASGLAGAEQYF.